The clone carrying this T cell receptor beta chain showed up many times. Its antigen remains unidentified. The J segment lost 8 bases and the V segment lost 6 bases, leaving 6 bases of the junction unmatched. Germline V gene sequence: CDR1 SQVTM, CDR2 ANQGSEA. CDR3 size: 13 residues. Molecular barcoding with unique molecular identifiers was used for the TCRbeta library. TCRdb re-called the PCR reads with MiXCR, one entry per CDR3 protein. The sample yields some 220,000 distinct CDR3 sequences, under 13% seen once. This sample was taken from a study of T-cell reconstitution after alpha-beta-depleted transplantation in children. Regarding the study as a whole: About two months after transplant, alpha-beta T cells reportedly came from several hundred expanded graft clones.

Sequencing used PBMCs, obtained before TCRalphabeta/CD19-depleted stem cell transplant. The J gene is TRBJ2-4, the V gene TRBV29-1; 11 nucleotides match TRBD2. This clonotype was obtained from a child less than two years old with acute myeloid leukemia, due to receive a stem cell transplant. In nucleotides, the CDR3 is TGCAGCGTCCTTAGCGGGAGGGGGGACATTCAGTACTTC. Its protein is CSVLSGRGDIQYF.